One TCR beta chain is described in this entry. Its cognate antigen is unknown. The data were produced by immunoSEQ multiplex PCR, yet TCRdb's version contains in-frame clones alone and is incomplete. The table has about 130,000 clones, 80% to 95% seen once; the top ten hold under 4%. These data belong to a study of T cell responses to AZD1222 COVID-19 vaccine. Study-wide points: Clonal diversity may have been underestimated in mostly white British donors.

This clonotype originated in an adult in good health. Here the sequenced sample was peripheral blood, taken on day 0 of AZD1222 vaccination.

This CDR3 is CASSIDGGILSPLHF. The CDR3 coding sequence is TGTGCCAGTAGTATAGACGGGGGAATCCTATCACCCCTCCACTTT. V gene TRBV19 combines with J gene TRBJ1-6, with D possibly matching TRBD1 (5 bases). Germline assignment: CDR1 LNHDA and CDR2 SQIVND (reference sequence). This CDR3 contains 15 residues. Trimming shortened V by 0 bases and J by 10 bases, and 13 bases separated the two germline ends. The full variable domain, rest sourced from reference TRBV19 and TRBJ1-6, is DGGITQSPKYLFRKEGQNVTLSCEQNLNHDAMYWYRQDPGQGLRLIYYSQIVNDFQKGDIAEGYSVSREKKESFPLTVTSAQKNPTAFYLCASSIDGGILSPLHFGNGTRLTVT.